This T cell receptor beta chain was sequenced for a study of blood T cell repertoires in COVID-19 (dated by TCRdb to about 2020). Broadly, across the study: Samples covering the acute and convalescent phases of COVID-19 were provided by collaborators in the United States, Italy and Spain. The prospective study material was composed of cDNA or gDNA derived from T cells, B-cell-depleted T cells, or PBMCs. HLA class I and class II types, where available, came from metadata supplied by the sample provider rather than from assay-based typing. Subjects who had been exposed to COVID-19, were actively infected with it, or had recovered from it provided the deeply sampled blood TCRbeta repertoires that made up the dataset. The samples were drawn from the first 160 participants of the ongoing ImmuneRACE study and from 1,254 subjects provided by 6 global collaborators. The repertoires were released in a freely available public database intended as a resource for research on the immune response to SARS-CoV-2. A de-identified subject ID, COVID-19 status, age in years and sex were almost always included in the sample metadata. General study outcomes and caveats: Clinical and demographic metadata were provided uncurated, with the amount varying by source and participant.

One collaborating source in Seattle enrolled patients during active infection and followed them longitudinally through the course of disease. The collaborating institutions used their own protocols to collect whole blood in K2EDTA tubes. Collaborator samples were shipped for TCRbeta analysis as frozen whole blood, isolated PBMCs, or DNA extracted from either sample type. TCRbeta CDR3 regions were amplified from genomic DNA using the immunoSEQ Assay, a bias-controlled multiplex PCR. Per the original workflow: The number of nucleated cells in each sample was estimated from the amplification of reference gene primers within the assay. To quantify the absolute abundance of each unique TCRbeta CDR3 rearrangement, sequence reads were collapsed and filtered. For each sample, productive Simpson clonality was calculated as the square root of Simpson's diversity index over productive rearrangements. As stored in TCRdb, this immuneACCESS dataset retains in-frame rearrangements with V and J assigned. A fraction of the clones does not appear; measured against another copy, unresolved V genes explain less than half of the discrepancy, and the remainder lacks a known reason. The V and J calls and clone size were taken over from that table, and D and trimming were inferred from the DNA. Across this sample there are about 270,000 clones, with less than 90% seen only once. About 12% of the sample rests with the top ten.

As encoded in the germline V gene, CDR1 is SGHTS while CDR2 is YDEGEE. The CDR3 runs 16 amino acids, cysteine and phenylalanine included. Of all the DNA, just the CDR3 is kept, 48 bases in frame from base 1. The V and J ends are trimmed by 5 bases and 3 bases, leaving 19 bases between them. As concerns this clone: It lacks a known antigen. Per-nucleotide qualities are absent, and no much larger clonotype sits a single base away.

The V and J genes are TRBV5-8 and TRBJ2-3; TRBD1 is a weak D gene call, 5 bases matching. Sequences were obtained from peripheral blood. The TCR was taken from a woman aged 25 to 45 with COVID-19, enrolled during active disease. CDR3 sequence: CASSLRQGGITDTQYF. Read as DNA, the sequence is TGTGCCAGCAGTCTTAGGCAGGGCGGAATAACAGATACGCAGTATTTT.